Reported below is one TCR beta chain. Here immunoSEQ multiplex PCR was the method, and the copy in TCRdb shows in-frame clones only, minus some. Of 150,000 to 200,000 clones listed, 75% to 85% are singletons. In assigning cohorts, the study relied on participant-reported clinical history. The source of the sample is a study of blood T cell repertoires in COVID-19. Germline V lookup: CDR1 SGHRS, CDR2 YFSETQ. CDR3 length equals 15 residues. V lost 4 bases and J 0 bases, leaving 11 bases between the germline ends. The sequenced material came from PBMCs or T cells enriched from blood (not recorded which). This clonotype originated in a woman in her 50s with acute COVID-19. The V gene is TRBV5-1, the J gene TRBJ1-3, with D uncertain. CDR3 nucleotides: TGCGCCAGCAGCCGCCCGAGGGACTCTGGAAACACCATATATTTT. It translates to CASSRPRDSGNTIYF.